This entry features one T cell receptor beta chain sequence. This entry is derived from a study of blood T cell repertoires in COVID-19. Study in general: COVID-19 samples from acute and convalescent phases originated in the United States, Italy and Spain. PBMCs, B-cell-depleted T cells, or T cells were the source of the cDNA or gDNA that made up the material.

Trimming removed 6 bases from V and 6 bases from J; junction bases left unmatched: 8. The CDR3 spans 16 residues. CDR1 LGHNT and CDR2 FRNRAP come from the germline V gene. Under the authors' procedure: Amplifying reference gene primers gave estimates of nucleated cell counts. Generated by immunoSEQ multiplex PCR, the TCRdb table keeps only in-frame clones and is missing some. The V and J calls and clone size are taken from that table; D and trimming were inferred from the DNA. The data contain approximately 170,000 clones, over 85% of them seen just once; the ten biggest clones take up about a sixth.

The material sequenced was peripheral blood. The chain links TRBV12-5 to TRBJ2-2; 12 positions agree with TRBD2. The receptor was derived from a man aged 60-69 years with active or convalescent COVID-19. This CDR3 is CASGPLLAGGPGELFF. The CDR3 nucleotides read TGTGCTAGTGGCCCCCTACTAGCGGGAGGACCCGGGGAGCTGTTTTTT.